This T cell receptor (beta chain) was documented in a study of CXCR3-negative and CXCR3-positive naive CD8 T cells. Whole-study results and caveats: When CXCR3-positive naive cells were set against CXCR3-negative naive cells, the former had more hydrophobic TRB CDR3s.

Carrying UMI labels, the TRB cDNA libraries were prepared through 5' RACE. Reprocessing the 5' RACE reads, TCRdb reports a single entry for every CDR3 protein and omits DNA. The sample table sets out nearly 90,000 distinct CDR3 sequences. The CDR3 is 16 amino acids. A remark on this clonotype: The antigen is undetermined.

Sequencing input: naive CXCR3+ CD8+ T cells from blood. The subset here: CD45RO-CCR7+CD27+CD95- naive CD8+ T cells expressing CXCR3 (TNR3+). The receptor was isolated from a human donor in good health. Some clones in this sample may be carry-over from other donors' samples. The V call is TRBV12-3 or TRBV12-4, the J call TRBJ2-4; the TCRdb call, TRBD2, lacks DNA for checking. CDR3 protein: CASSLVTSGGENIQYF.